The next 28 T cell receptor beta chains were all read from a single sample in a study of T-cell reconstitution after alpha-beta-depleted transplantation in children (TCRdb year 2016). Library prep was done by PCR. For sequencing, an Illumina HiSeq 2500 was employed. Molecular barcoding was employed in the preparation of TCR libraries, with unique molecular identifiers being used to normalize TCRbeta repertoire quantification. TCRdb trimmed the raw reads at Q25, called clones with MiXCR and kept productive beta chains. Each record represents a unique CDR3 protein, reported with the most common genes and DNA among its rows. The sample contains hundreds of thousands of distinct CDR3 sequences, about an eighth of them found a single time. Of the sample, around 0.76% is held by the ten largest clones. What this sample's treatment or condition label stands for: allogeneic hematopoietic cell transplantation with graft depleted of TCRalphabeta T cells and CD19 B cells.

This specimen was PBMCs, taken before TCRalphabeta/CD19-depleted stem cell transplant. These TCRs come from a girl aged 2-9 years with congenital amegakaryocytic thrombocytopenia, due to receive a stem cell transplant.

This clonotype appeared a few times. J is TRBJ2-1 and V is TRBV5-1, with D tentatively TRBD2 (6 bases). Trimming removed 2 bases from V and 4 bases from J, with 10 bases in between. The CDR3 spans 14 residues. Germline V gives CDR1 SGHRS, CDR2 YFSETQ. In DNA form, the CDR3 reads TGCGCCAGCAGCTTCGGAGGGAGATACAATGAGCAGTTCTTC. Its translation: CASSFGGRYNEQFF.

CDR3 amino acids: CASSLQLAGNEEQYF. CDR3 bases: TGTGCCAGCAGCTTGCAACTAGCGGGGAATGAGGAGCAGTACTTC. The chain links TRBV5-5 to TRBJ2-7, with TRBD2 matching 10 bases. The V and J ends lost 1 base and 7 bases, in that order; junction bases with no gene match: 8. This CDR3 contains 15 residues. The germline V gene encodes CDR1 SGHKS and CDR2 YYEKEE (reference sequence).

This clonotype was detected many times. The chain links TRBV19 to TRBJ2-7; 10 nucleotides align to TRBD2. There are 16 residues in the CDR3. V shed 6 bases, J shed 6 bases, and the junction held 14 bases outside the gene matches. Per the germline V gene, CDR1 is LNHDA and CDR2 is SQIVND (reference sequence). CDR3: CASSLAGVVVGGEQYF. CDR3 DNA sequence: TGTGCCAGTAGCCTAGCGGGAGTAGTAGTTGGCGGCGAGCAGTACTTC.

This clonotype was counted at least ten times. The CDR3 is CASSLGDINTDTQYF. The DNA for the CDR3 is TGTGCCAGCAGCTTAGGGGACATAAATACAGATACGCAGTATTTT. This sequence joins TRBV7-2 and TRBJ2-3; possibly TRBD1 for D (6 bases). Per germline, CDR1 SGHTA and CDR2 FQGNSA. This CDR3 contains 15 residues. Deletions cut 1 base from V and 3 bases from J, with 11 bases between.

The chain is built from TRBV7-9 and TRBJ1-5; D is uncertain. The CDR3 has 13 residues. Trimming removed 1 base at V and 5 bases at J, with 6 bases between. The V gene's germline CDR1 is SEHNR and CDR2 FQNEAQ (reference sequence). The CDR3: CASSLGAHQPQHF. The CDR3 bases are TGTGCCAGCAGCTTAGGCGCCCATCAGCCCCAGCATTTT.

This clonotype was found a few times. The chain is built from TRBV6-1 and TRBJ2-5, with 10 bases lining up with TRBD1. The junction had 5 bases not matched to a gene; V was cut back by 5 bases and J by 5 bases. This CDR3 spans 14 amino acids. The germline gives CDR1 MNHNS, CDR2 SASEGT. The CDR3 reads CASSSDRGRETQYF. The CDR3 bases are TGTGCCAGCAGTAGTGACAGGGGGCGGGAGACCCAGTACTTC.

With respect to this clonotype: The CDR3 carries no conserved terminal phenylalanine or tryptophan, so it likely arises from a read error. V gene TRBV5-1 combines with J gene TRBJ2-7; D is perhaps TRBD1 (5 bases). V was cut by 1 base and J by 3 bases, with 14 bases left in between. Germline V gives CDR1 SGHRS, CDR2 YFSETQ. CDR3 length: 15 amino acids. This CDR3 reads CASSLSAGIDYEQYI. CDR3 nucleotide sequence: TGCGCCAGCAGCTTGTCGGCAGGGATCGACTACGAGCAGTACATC.

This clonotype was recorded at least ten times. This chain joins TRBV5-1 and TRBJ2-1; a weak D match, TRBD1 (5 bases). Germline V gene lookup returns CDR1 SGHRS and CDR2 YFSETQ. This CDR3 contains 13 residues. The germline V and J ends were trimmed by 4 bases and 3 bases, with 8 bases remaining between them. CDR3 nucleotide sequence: TGCGCCAGCAGCGTTGACAGCTACAATGAGCAGTTCTTC. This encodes CASSVDSYNEQFF.

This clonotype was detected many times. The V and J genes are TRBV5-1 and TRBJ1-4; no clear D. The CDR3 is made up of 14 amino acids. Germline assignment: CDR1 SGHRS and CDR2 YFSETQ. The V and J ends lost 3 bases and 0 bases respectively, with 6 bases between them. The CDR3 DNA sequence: TGCGCCAGCAGCTCGGAACCAACTAATGAAAAACTGTTTTTT. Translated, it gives CASSSEPTNEKLFF.

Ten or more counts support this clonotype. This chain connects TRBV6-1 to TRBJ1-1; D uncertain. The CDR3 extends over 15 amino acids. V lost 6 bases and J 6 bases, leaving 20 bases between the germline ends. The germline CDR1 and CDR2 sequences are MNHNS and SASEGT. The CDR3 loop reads CASSEGGILRAEAFF. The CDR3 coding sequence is TGTGCCAGCAGCGAGGGAGGCATCCTTAGGGCTGAAGCTTTCTTT.

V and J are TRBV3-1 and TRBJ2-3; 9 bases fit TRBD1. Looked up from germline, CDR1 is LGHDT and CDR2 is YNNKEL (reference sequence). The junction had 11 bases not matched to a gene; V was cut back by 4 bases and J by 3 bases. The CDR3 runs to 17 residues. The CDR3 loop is CASSPQYGQGPTDTQYF. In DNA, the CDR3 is TGTGCCAGCAGCCCACAGTATGGACAGGGGCCGACAGATACGCAGTATTTT.

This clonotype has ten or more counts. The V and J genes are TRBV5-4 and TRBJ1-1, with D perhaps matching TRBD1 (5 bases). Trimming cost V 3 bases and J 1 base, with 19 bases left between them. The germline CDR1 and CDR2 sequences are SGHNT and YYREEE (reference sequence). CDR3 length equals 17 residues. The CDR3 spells CASSSTPSRVENTEAFF. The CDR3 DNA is TGTGCCAGCAGCTCGACCCCCTCCAGGGTAGAGAACACTGAAGCTTTCTTT.

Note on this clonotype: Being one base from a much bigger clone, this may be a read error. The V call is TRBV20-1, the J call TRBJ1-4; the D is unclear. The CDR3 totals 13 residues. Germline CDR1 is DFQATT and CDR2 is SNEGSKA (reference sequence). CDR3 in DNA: TGCAGTGTCTCCCGGAGTAGGAATGACAAACTGTTTTTT. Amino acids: CSVSRSRNDKLFF.

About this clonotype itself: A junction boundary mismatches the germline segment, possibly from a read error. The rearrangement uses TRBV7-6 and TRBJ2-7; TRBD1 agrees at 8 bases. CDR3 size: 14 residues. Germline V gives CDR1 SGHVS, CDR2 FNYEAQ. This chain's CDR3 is CASSLADRAEEPYF. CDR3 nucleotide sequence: TGTGCCAGCAGCTTAGCGGACAGGGCTGAAGAGCCGTACTTC.

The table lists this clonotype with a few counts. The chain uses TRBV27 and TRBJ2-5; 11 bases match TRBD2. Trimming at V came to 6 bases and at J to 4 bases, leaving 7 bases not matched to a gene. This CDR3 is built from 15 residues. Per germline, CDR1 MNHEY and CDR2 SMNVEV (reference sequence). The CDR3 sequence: CASRFIAGGSETQYF. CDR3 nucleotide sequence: TGTGCCAGCAGATTCATAGCGGGAGGGTCAGAGACCCAGTACTTC.

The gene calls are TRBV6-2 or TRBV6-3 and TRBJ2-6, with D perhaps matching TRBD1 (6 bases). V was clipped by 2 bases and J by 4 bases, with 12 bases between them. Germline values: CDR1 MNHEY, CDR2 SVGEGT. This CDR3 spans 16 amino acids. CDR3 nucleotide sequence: TGTGCCAGCAGTTACGGCACAGGGTACGGGGCCAACGTCCTGACTTTC. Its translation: CASSYGTGYGANVLTF.

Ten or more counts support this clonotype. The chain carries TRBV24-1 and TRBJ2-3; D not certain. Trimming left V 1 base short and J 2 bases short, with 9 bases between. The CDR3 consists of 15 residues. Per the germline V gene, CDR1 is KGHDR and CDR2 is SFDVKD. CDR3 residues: CATSDFKENTDTQYF. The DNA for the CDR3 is TGTGCCACCAGTGATTTTAAGGAAAACACAGATACGCAGTATTTT.

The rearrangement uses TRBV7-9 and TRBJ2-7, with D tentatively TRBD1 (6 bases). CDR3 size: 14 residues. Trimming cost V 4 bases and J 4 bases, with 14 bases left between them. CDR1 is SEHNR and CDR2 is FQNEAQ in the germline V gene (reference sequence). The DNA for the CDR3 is TGTGCCAGCAGCTCCTCAGGGGTGTTGTACGAGCAGTACTTC. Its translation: CASSSSGVLYEQYF. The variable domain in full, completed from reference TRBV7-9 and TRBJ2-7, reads DTGVSQNPRHKITKRGQNVTFRCDPISEHNRLYWYRQTLGQGPEFLTYFQNEAQLEKSRLLSDRFSAERPKGSFSTLEIQRTEQGDSAMYLCASSSSGVLYEQYFGPGTRLTVT.

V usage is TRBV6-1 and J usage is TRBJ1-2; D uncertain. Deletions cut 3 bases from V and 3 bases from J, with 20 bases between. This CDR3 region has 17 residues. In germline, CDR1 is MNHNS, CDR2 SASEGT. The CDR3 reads CASSDGRILKTDYGYTF. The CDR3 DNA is TGTGCCAGCAGTGATGGTAGGATCCTCAAAACGGACTATGGCTACACCTTC.

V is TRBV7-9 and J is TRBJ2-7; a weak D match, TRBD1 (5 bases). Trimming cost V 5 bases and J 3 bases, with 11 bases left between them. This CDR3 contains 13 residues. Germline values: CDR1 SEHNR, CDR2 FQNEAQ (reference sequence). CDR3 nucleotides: TGTGCCAGCAGCACCCGGACAAACTACGAGCAGTACTTC. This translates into CASSTRTNYEQYF.

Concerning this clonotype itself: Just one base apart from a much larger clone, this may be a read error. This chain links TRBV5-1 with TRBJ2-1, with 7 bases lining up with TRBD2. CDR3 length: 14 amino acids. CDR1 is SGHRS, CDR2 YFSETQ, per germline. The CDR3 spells CSSSQAGSYNEQFF. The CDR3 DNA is TGCTCCAGCAGCCAAGCGGGATCCTACAATGAGCAGTTCTTC.

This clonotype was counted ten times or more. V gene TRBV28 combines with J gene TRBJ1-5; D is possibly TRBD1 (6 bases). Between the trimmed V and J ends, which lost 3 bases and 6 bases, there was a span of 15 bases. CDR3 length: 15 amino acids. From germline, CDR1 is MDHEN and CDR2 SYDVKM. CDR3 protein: CASSFTPQGSQPQHF. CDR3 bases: TGTGCCAGCAGTTTCACTCCGCAGGGGAGTCAGCCCCAGCATTTT. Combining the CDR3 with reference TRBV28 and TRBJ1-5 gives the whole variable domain DVKVTQSSRYLVKRTGEKVFLECVQDMDHENMFWYRQDPGLGLRLIYFSYDVKMKEKGDIPEGYSVSREKKERFSLILESASTNQTSMYLCASSFTPQGSQPQHFGDGTRLSIL.

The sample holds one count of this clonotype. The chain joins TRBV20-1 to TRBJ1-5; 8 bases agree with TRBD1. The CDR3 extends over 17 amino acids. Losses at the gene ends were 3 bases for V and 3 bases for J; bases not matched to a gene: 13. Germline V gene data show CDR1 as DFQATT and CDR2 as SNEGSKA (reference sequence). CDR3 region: CSASPASQGANNQPQHF. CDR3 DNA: TGCAGTGCTAGCCCGGCGAGCCAGGGGGCGAACAATCAGCCCCAGCATTTT.

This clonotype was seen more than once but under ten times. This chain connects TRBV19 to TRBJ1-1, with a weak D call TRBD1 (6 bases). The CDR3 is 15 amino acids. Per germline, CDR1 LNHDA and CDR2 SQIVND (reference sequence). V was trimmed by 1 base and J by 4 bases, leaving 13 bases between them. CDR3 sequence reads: CASSIAGALGTEAFF. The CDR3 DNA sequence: TGTGCCAGTAGTATAGCGGGGGCTTTGGGCACTGAAGCTTTCTTT.

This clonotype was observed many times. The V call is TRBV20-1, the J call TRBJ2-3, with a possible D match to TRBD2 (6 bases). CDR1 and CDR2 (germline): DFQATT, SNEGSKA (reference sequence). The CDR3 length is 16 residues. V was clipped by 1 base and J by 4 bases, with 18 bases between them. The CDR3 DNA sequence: TGCAGTGCTAGAGCTTTCCGGCTAGCGTCCCCAGATACGCAGTATTTT. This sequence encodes CSARAFRLASPDTQYF.

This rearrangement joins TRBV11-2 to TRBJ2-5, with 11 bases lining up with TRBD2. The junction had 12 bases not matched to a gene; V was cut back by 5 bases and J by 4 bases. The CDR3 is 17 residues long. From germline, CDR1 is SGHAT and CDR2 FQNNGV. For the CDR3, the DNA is TGTGCCAGCAGCCCGACTAGCGGGATAGGTTCGGGAGAGACCCAGTACTTC. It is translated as CASSPTSGIGSGETQYF.

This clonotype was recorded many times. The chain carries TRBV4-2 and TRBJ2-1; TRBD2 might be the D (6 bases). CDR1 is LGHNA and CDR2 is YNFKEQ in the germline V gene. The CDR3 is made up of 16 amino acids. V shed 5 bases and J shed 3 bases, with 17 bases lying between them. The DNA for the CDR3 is TGTGCCAGCAGCGCCAATAGCGGCCAAATCTACAATGAGCAGTTCTTC. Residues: CASSANSGQIYNEQFF.

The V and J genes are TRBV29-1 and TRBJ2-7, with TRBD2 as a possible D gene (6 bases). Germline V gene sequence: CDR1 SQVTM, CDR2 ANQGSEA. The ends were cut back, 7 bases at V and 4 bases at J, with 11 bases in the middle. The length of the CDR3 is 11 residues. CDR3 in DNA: TGCAGCGCCGAGGCGGGATACGAGCAGTACTTC. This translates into CSAEAGYEQYF.